Below, one T cell receptor (beta chain) is given with its context. The antigen is undetermined. The sample originates from a study of beta chain features in type 1 diabetes. Since all of the isolated RNA was reverse transcribed, expressed TCRB transcripts were what got sequenced. Sequenced by immunoSEQ multiplex PCR; TCRdb stores in-frame clones only, minus some. This table has about 470,000 clones, roughly 30% appearing once. CD4+ cells of the naive, central memory, regulatory and stem cell-like memory types were sorted via CD45RO/CCR7/CD25/CD127/CD95/CD27. Looked up from germline, CDR1 is SGHDT and CDR2 is YYEEEE. With 4 bases removed from V and 5 bases from J, the gap between germline ends came to 18 bases. The CDR3 has 15 amino acids. General study points: Equally in patients and controls, shorter templates might have been favored by PCR.

Sample: naive CD4+ T cells from blood. V and J are TRBV5-6 and TRBJ1-1; D gene uncertain. The receptor was derived from a young man in good health. The CDR3 nucleotides are TGTGCCAGCAGCGGTGGGCTGCGGCCGGGGACTGAAGCTTTCTTT. Encoded protein: CASSGGLRPGTEAFF.